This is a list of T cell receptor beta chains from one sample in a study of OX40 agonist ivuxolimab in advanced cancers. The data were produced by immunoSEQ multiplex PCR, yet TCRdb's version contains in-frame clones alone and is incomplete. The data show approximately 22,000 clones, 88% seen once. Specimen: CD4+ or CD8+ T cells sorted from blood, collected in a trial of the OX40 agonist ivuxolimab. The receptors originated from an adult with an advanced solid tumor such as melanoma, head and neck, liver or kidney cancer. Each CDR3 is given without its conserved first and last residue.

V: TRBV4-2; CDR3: ASSQETGADTQY
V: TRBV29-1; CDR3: SVTGTGGYT
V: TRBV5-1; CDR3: ASSTAPGANYGYT
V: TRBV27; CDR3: ASRPGGGPTGNEQF
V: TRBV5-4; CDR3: ASSSGELGNTEAF
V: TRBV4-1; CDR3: ASSQDGGLAGEQF
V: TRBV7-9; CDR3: ASSLAQGGNEQF
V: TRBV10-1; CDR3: ASRGILRAETQY
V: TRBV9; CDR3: ASSETGYTEAF
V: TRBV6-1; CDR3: ASSTTGGTEAF
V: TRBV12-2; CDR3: ASRLDAPGSVKSYEQY
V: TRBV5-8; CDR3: ASSLALAGSTDTQY
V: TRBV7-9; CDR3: ASSLVPGDQPQH
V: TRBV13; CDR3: ASSPPGLAAGGEQF
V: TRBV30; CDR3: AWSLPWGVNEQY
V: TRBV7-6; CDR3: ASSLGLTSYEQY
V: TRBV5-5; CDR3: ASSPWGADIPYEQY
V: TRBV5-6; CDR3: ASSLQGSGYEQY
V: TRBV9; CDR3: ASSETGSSYEQY
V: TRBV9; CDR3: ASSAGTRNTGELF
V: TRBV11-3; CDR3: ASSWEPVF
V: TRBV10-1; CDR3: ASSDPRTDRGLYNEQF
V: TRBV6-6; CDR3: ASSYVLTHNEQF
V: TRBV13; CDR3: ASSPGRTGNTIY
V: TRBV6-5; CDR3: ASRAERTEQETQY
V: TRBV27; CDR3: ASSSTIYEQY
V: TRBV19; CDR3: ASSIFLRTSGSFEQF
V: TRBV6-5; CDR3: ASSRTSGRHEQF
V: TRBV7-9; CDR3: ASSFATSTDTQY
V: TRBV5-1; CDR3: ASSYGQNTEAF
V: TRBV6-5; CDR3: ASSWSGYTEAF
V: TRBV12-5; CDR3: ASVSSGSYEQY
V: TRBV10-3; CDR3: AISESTGGSYEQY
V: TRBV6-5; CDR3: ASSYSLGGSTDTQY
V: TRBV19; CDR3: ASNLVTGNSPLH
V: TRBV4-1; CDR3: ASSQDWAISSQPQH
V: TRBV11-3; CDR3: ASSSSPVGYGYT
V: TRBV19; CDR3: AIQGAF
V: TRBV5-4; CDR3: ASSPRGRGEQY
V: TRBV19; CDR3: ASSIYRAKNTEAF
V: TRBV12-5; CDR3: ASGLPGTLEAF
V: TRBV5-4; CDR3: ASSLNGVGWNPTDTQY
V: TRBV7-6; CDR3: ASSLLAETYSSGNTIY
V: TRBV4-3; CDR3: ASSPDRGSYGYT
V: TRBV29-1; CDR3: SVVGWDTDNGQF
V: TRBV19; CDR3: ASSIGGSGNEQF
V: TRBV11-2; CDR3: ASSFGGRVYEQY